The 19 T cell receptor beta chains given below trace back to one sample, sequenced in a study of T cell responses to AZD1222 COVID-19 vaccine. Repertoires were generated with immunoSEQ multiplex PCR, while TCRdb's copy carries only in-frame clones and drops some. Here the sample spans some 120,000 clones, around 93% being singletons. Source: peripheral blood, taken 28 days after the second AZD1222 dose. These receptors came from an adult who received the AZD1222 COVID-19 vaccine.

The genes are TRBV28 and TRBJ1-3; the D gene is possibly TRBD1 (5 bases). Germline V gene sequence: CDR1 MDHEN, CDR2 SYDVKM. Trimming pared 6 bases from V and 0 bases from J, leaving 12 bases between. The CDR3 is 15 amino acids. CDR3 nucleotide sequence: TGTGCCAGCAGCGGGACCAGGGACTCTGGAAACACCATATATTTT. It translates to CASSGTRDSGNTIYF.

V is TRBV12-5 and J is TRBJ2-5, with 11 bases identical to TRBD2. The germline CDR1 and CDR2 sequences are LGHNT and FRNRAP. The CDR3 has 23 amino acids. V lost 0 bases, J lost 2 bases, and 23 bases stayed unmatched. The CDR3 is CASGLVGSANVFPGLAEQETQYF. CDR3 coding DNA: TGTGCTAGTGGTTTGGTAGGGTCTGCTAACGTGTTCCCGGGACTAGCGGAGCAAGAGACCCAGTACTTC.

CDR3 DNA sequence: TGTGCCAGCAGCCTAGGATTTTCTAACACTGAAGCTTTCTTT. Translating gives CASSLGFSNTEAFF. The gene calls are TRBV7-8 and TRBJ1-1, with D uncertain. Germline V gene sequence: CDR1 SGHVS, CDR2 FQNEAQ. V dropped 5 bases and J dropped 2 bases, with 12 bases sitting between them. CDR3 length: 14 amino acids.

The rearrangement links TRBV6-5 to TRBJ2-7; no clear D gene. The germline gives CDR1 MNHEY, CDR2 SVGAGI. Trimming took 6 bases from V and 0 from J, leaving 15 bases between them. This CDR3 region has 15 residues. CDR3 in DNA: TGTGCCAGCAGCCCCTGGGGTCAGAGCTCCTACGAGCAGTACTTC. Protein product: CASSPWGQSSYEQYF.

This clone came up once. This rearrangement joins TRBV19 to TRBJ1-1; 9 bases line up with TRBD1. Germline CDR1 reads LNHDA; CDR2 reads SQIVND (reference sequence). This CDR3 is 16 amino acids long. The V gene end was trimmed by 0 bases and the J gene end by 6 bases; junction bases not matched to a gene: 8. CDR3 sequence (DNA): TGTGCCAGTAGTATAGATGTCAACAGGGGGCTGTCTGAAGCTTTCTTT. It encodes CASSIDVNRGLSEAFF.

This CDR3 reads CASSEYRAGVLETQYF. Here the CDR3 DNA reads TGTGCCAGCAGTGAATATCGAGCGGGAGTGCTGGAGACCCAGTACTTC. The chain links TRBV25-1 to TRBJ2-5; 8 bases match TRBD2. Germline V lookup: CDR1 MGHDK, CDR2 SYGVNS. The ends lost 0 bases at V and 5 bases at J; junction bases unmatched: 8. The CDR3 is made up of 16 amino acids.

CDR3 in amino acids: CASSSETGSRGYTF. DNA of the CDR3: TGTGCCAGCAGCTCAGAGACAGGGTCTCGGGGCTACACCTTC. The chain has TRBV7-2 and TRBJ1-2, with 7 nucleotides matching TRBD1. The CDR3 extends over 14 amino acids. Germline CDR1 SGHTA, CDR2 FQGNSA. The junction had 10 bases not matched to a gene; V was cut back by 4 bases and J by 8 bases. The full variable domain, completed using reference TRBV7-2 and TRBJ1-2, is GAGVSQSPSNKVTEKGKDVELRCDPISGHTALYWYRQSLGQGLEFLIYFQGNSAPDKSGLPSDRFSAERTGGSVSTLTIQRTQQEDSAVYLCASSSETGSRGYTFGSGTRLTVV.

V and J are TRBV11-2 and TRBJ2-5; D remains unclear. From germline, CDR1 is SGHAT and CDR2 FQNNGV. The CDR3 sequence is 12 residues long. V was pared by 6 bases and J by 5 bases, with 10 bases between. CDR3 DNA: TGTGCCAGCAGACCATGGGGTGAGACCCAGTACTTC. It specifies CASRPWGETQYF.

The chain has TRBV3-1 (or the pseudogene TRBV3-2) and TRBJ2-7; no clear D. The CDR3 is 12 amino acids. Germline CDR1 and CDR2: LGHDT and YNNKEL (reference sequence). V lost 1 base and J 5 bases, leaving 6 bases between the germline ends. The CDR3 reads CASSQVYHEQYF. CDR3 sequence (DNA): TGTGCCAGCAGCCAAGTGTATCACGAGCAGTACTTC.

The rearrangement joins TRBV28 to TRBJ1-6, with a weak D call TRBD1 (5 bases). The V end lost 6 bases, the J end lost 0 bases, and 12 bases lay between the germline ends. CDR1 is MDHEN, CDR2 SYDVKM, per germline. The CDR3 length is 16 residues. The CDR3, as DNA: TGTGCCAGCAGCCGTGGTGGGGGCTCCTATAATTCACCCCTCCACTTT. This codes for CASSRGGGSYNSPLHF.

CDR3 loop: CASSEWTGAPNTEAFF. CDR3 in DNA: TGTGCCAGCAGTGAGTGGACAGGTGCTCCGAACACTGAAGCTTTCTTT. The chain carries TRBV6-1 and TRBJ1-1; 7 positions match TRBD1. The V gene's germline CDR1 is MNHNS and CDR2 SASEGT. This CDR3 is 16 amino acids long. The J segment lost 1 base and the V segment lost 3 bases, leaving 8 bases of the junction unmatched.

This chain uses TRBV7-9 with TRBJ1-4; the D is unclear. Germline V gene lookup returns CDR1 SEHNR and CDR2 FQNEAQ (reference sequence). The CDR3 sequence is 14 residues long. V was shortened by 5 bases and J by 7 bases, with 14 bases between the two germline ends. The CDR3 protein is CASSPTFGVEKLFF. The DNA for the CDR3 is TGTGCCAGCAGCCCTACATTCGGGGTTGAAAAACTGTTTTTT. The full variable domain, its missing parts supplied by reference TRBV7-9 and TRBJ1-4, is DTGVSQNPRHKITKRGQNVTFRCDPISEHNRLYWYRQTLGQGPEFLTYFQNEAQLEKSRLLSDRFSAERPKGSFSTLEIQRTEQGDSAMYLCASSPTFGVEKLFFGSGTQLSVL.

The rearrangement joins TRBV29-1 to TRBJ1-2; 12 bases are shared with TRBD1. Germline CDR1 reads SQVTM; CDR2 reads ANQGSEA. V shed 2 bases and J 7 bases; nucleotides not matched to a gene: 5. This CDR3 is built from 14 residues. DNA of the CDR3: TGCAGCGTTGAATGGGGACAGGGGGCTGGTGGCTACACCTTC. Protein sequence: CSVEWGQGAGGYTF.

The chain recombines TRBV28 with TRBJ1-2, with unresolved D. From germline, CDR1 is MDHEN and CDR2 SYDVKM. The CDR3 runs to 13 residues. V was clipped by 6 bases and J by 4 bases, with 12 bases between them. The DNA of the CDR3 is TGTGCCAGCAGGGTGCCGACTTCCTATGGCTACACCTTC. The encoded protein is CASRVPTSYGYTF.

V and J are TRBV1 and TRBJ1-5; no check of the table's D call, TRBD1, against the DNA was made. TRBV1 represents a pseudogene. The CDR3 extends over 20 amino acids. CDR3 residues: CTSSQEPPPFQGTSNQPQHF. CDR3 DNA sequence: TGCACCAGCAGCCAAGAGCCTCCTCCTTTCCAGGGGACTAGCAATCAGCCCCAGCATTTT.

The chain is built from TRBV10-1 and TRBJ2-5; D perhaps matches TRBD1 (6 bases). In germline, CDR1 is WNHNN, CDR2 SYGVQD (reference sequence). Between the trimmed V and J ends, which lost 6 bases and 4 bases, there was a span of 15 bases. This CDR3 contains 14 residues. The CDR3 nucleotides read TGCGCCAGCAGCGACAGCACAGGGTCAGAGACCCAGTACTTC. Its protein is CASSDSTGSETQYF.

This clone was detected only a few times. The chain uses TRBV5-4 and TRBJ2-3; maybe TRBD1 (6 bases). Trimming stripped 2 bases from V and 3 bases from J, with 10 bases between. The CDR3 has 14 amino acids. CDR1 SGHNT and CDR2 YYREEE come from the germline V gene (reference sequence). The CDR3 DNA is TGTGCCAGCAGCTTAGGACAGTCTACAGATACGCAGTATTTT. It encodes CASSLGQSTDTQYF.

The chain combines TRBV4-1 with TRBJ1-4; unclear D gene. Germline loops: CDR1 MGHRA, CDR2 YSYEKL. The CDR3 extends over 16 amino acids. Trimming removed 4 bases from V and 8 bases from J, with 20 bases in between. CDR3 sequence: CASSPQTGGLGEKLFF. The DNA for the CDR3 is TGCGCCAGCAGCCCCCAAACGGGAGGGTTAGGAGAAAAACTGTTTTTT.

The chain recombines TRBV4-2 with TRBJ2-7; 7 bases are a match to TRBD1. V lost 5 bases, J lost 6 bases, and 10 bases stayed unmatched. The CDR3 totals 14 residues. Per the germline V gene, CDR1 is LGHNA and CDR2 is YNFKEQ. The CDR3 DNA reads as TGTGCCAGCAGCAACAGACAGGGTGAAGGCGAGCAGTACTTC. Its protein product is CASSNRQGEGEQYF.